The 21 T cell receptor beta chains reported below all come from one sample, sequenced in a study of blood T cell repertoires in COVID-19. Here immunoSEQ multiplex PCR was the method, and the copy in TCRdb shows in-frame clones only, minus some. The data show some 420,000 clones, 75% to 90% seen once. Sequenced: PBMCs or T cells enriched from blood (not recorded which). The receptors here all came from a young man who had recovered from COVID-19.

About this clone: Within the sample, other DNA sequences also encode this same CDR3. V and J are TRBV28 and TRBJ1-5; D is unclear. The V end lost 6 bases, the J end lost 4 bases, and 4 bases lay between the germline ends. The germline gives CDR1 MDHEN, CDR2 SYDVKM. The CDR3 is 11 amino acids. The CDR3 DNA reads as TGTGCCAGCAGCCCGAATCAGCCCCAGCATTTT. As protein: CASSPNQPQHF.

CDR3 sequence: CASSLAAVSGEGYTF. The CDR3 nucleotides read TGTGCCAGCAGTTTAGCTGCCGTTTCTGGGGAGGGCTACACCTTC. The V and J genes are TRBV28 and TRBJ1-2, with D hard to call. The germline V gene encodes CDR1 MDHEN and CDR2 SYDVKM. There are 15 residues in the CDR3. Trimming removed 2 bases from V and 8 bases from J, with 18 bases in between.

This clone showed up just once. CDR3 coding DNA: TGTGCCAGCAAATGGCAGGGGAACACTGAAGCTTTCTTT. This codes for CASKWQGNTEAFF. The chain carries TRBV5-6 and TRBJ1-1; maybe TRBD1 (5 bases). Per the germline V gene, CDR1 is SGHDT and CDR2 is YYEEEE. V was shortened by 6 bases and J by 1 base, with 10 bases between the two germline ends. The CDR3 covers 13 residues. The full variable domain, rest sourced from reference TRBV5-6 and TRBJ1-1, is DAGVTQSPTHLIKTRGQQVTLRCSPKSGHDTVSWYQQALGQGPQFIFQYYEEEERQRGNFPDRFSGHQFPNYSSELNVNALLLGDSALYLCASKWQGNTEAFFGQGTRLTVV.

About this clone itself: Other DNA sequences of this sample code for an identical CDR3. The chain uses TRBV27 and TRBJ1-2; 10 nucleotides line up with TRBD1. V shed 5 bases and J 7 bases; nucleotides not matched to a gene: 1. Germline V gene data show CDR1 as MNHEY and CDR2 as SMNVEV (reference sequence). The CDR3 is made up of 12 amino acids. Here the CDR3 reads CASSRTGGGYTF. The CDR3 DNA is TGTGCCAGCAGTCGGACAGGGGGTGGCTACACCTTC.

The V gene is TRBV19, the J gene TRBJ2-1; TRBD2 agrees at 10 bases. Germline CDR1 LNHDA, CDR2 SQIVND (reference sequence). Trimming took 7 bases from V and 8 from J; bases not matched to a gene: 20. CDR3 size: 18 residues. This CDR3 reads CASTFTLTSGWKSDEQFF. The CDR3 DNA follows: TGTGCCAGTACCTTCACTTTGACTAGCGGGTGGAAGAGTGATGAGCAGTTCTTC. Full variable domain (rest looked up from reference TRBV19 and TRBJ2-1): DGGITQSPKYLFRKEGQNVTLSCEQNLNHDAMYWYRQDPGQGLRLIYYSQIVNDFQKGDIAEGYSVSREKKESFPLTVTSAQKNPTAFYLCASTFTLTSGWKSDEQFFGPGTRLTVL.

The chain joins TRBV6-5 to TRBJ1-4; TRBD1 aligns across 9 bases. V trimming: 6 bases; J trimming: 4 bases; junction bases outside the gene matches: 6. CDR1 is MNHEY and CDR2 is SVGAGI in the germline V gene. This CDR3 spans 15 amino acids. CDR3 sequence: CASSRGTGNNEKLFF. In DNA, the CDR3 is TGTGCCAGCAGCCGCGGGACAGGGAATAATGAAAAACTGTTTTTT.

The table lists this clone with a few counts. The gene calls are TRBV14 and TRBJ2-3; unclear D gene. The V end was cut by 0 bases, the J end by 11 bases, with 12 bases between. The CDR3 loop spans 13 amino acids. The germline V gene has CDR1 SGHDN and CDR2 FVKESK. CDR3: CASSQDQASKQYF. CDR3 bases: TGTGCCAGCAGCCAAGATCAAGCCTCAAAGCAGTATTTT. The complete variable domain, with remaining parts taken from reference TRBV14 and TRBJ2-3, reads EAGVTQFPSHSVIEKGQTVTLRCDPISGHDNLYWYRRVMGKEIKFLLHFVKESKQDESGMPNNRFLAERTGGTYSTLKVQPAELEDSGVYFCASSQDQASKQYFGPGTRLTVL.

This rearrangement joins TRBV12-3 or TRBV12-4 to TRBJ1-2, with 7 nucleotides matching TRBD1. The trim removed 6 bases at V and 4 bases at J, leaving 5 bases unmatched. CDR3 size: 13 residues. The CDR3 region has the DNA TGTGCCAGCAGGCCGACAGGGACCTATGGCTACACCTTC. Encoded protein: CASRPTGTYGYTF.

J is TRBJ2-5 and V is TRBV11-2; possible D gene TRBD2, 5 bases. Trimming cost V 1 base and J 5 bases, with 11 bases left between them. The CDR3 sequence is 14 residues long. Germline assignment: CDR1 SGHAT and CDR2 FQNNGV. As DNA, the CDR3 is TGTGCCAGCAGCTTAGGTCATAGCGTGGAGACCCAGTACTTC. Its protein is CASSLGHSVETQYF. Full variable domain (missing parts from reference TRBV11-2 and TRBJ2-5): EAGVAQSPRYKIIEKRQSVAFWCNPISGHATLYWYQQILGQGPKLLIQFQNNGVVDDSQLPKDRFSAERLKGVDSTLKIQPAKLEDSAVYLCASSLGHSVETQYFGPGTRLLVL.

The V gene is TRBV30, the J gene TRBJ2-3; TRBD2 matches at 10 bases. J lost 1 base, V lost 0 bases, and 10 bases had no gene match. CDR1 and CDR2 (germline): GTSNPN, SVGIG (reference sequence). The CDR3 is 18 residues long. The CDR3 DNA reads TGTGCCTGGAGTGTGCGACGCCTAGCGGGAGCGGGCACAGATACGCAGTATTTT. It specifies CAWSVRRLAGAGTDTQYF.

The genes are TRBV5-5 and TRBJ2-1; TRBD2 aligns across 7 bases. This CDR3 is built from 14 residues. Germline V lookup: CDR1 SGHKS, CDR2 YYEKEE (reference sequence). With V trimmed by 0 bases and J by 9 bases, 6 bases remained unmatched. CDR3 DNA sequence: TGTGCCAGCAGCTTGGCCTGGGGGGGAACTGAGCAGTTCTTC. Its translation: CASSLAWGGTEQFF.

This chain connects TRBV7-9 to TRBJ2-1, with D perhaps matching TRBD1 (5 bases). Trimming took 5 bases from V and 0 from J, leaving 20 bases between them. Germline V CDR1 and CDR2: SEHNR, FQNEAQ (reference sequence). The CDR3 has 18 residues. The CDR3 protein is CASSPRGSFISSYNEQFF. For the CDR3, the DNA is TGTGCCAGCAGCCCAAGGGGCAGTTTCATCAGCTCCTACAATGAGCAGTTCTTC. The whole variable domain, filled in from reference TRBV7-9 and TRBJ2-1, reads DTGVSQNPRHKITKRGQNVTFRCDPISEHNRLYWYRQTLGQGPEFLTYFQNEAQLEKSRLLSDRFSAERPKGSFSTLEIQRTEQGDSAMYLCASSPRGSFISSYNEQFFGPGTRLTVL.

This chain connects TRBV6-5 to TRBJ2-1; 11 bases line up with TRBD2. Germline-derived CDR1 and CDR2 are MNHEY and SVGAGI. The CDR3 is 14 residues long. V lost 8 bases and J lost 5; bases outside the gene matches: 5. CDR3 sequence reads: CASGGLAVNNEQFF. The CDR3 nucleotides are TGTGCCAGCGGGGGACTAGCGGTTAACAATGAGCAGTTCTTC.

The genes are TRBV27 and TRBJ1-2; 9 nucleotides align to TRBD1. The CDR3 is made up of 14 amino acids. Germline V CDR1 and CDR2: MNHEY, SMNVEV (reference sequence). Trimming removed 6 bases from V and 3 bases from J; junction bases left unmatched: 5. This chain's CDR3 is CASRMTGGDYGYTF. As DNA, the CDR3 is TGTGCCAGCAGAATGACAGGGGGGGACTATGGCTACACCTTC.

The chain has TRBV5-4 and TRBJ2-5, with D maybe TRBD1 (6 bases). The V and J ends lost 4 bases and 5 bases respectively, with 15 bases between them. The CDR3 runs 14 residues. Germline values: CDR1 SGHNT, CDR2 YYREEE (reference sequence). Written as DNA, the CDR3 is TGTGCCAGCAGCCCGCGTCAGGGGCGGGAGACCCAGTACTTC. It codes for CASSPRQGRETQYF.

There are a few counts of this clone. The chain carries TRBV27 and TRBJ1-6, with D possibly matching TRBD1 (5 bases). V lost 2 bases and J lost 10, with 12 bases in between. The V gene's germline CDR1 is MNHEY and CDR2 SMNVEV (reference sequence). This CDR3 region has 14 residues. The DNA of the CDR3 is TGTGCCAGCAGTTTAATGCAGGGAGGCTCACCCCTCCACTTT. The encoded protein is CASSLMQGGSPLHF.

The CDR3 DNA reads as TGTGCCTGGAGTGCGGTGGGCCCCGGAGAGACCCAGTACTTC. Translated: CAWSAVGPGETQYF. This chain links TRBV30 with TRBJ2-5; D not certain. This CDR3 is built from 14 residues. V lost 1 base to trimming and J lost 4 bases, with 13 bases between them. From germline, CDR1 is GTSNPN and CDR2 SVGIG (reference sequence).

This chain connects TRBV2 to TRBJ2-7, with D tentatively TRBD1 (6 bases). The CDR3 has 12 residues. CDR1 and CDR2 from the germline V gene are SNHLY and FYNNEI. The ends were cut back, 8 bases at V and 3 bases at J, with 11 bases in the middle. The CDR3 DNA reads TGTGCCAGCGGGGACATATACTACGAGCAGTACTTC. Translation gives CASGDIYYEQYF.

J is TRBJ1-5 and V is TRBV7-9; D is possibly TRBD1 (5 bases). Trimming shortened V by 5 bases and J by 7 bases, and 21 bases separated the two germline ends. CDR1 is SEHNR and CDR2 is FQNEAQ in the germline V gene (reference sequence). There are 16 residues in the CDR3. The CDR3 reads CASSRTGVQGRQPQHF. CDR3 nucleotides: TGTGCCAGCAGCCGAACGGGGGTCCAGGGACGGCAGCCCCAGCATTTT.

The rearrangement links TRBV19 to TRBJ1-1; D is undetermined. CDR1 is LNHDA, CDR2 SQIVND, per germline (reference sequence). Between the trimmed V and J ends, which lost 5 bases and 6 bases, there was a span of 19 bases. The CDR3 sequence is 15 residues long. CDR3 nucleotides: TGTGCCAGTAGTCAGAGACACCTACCAATCGCTGAAGCTTTCTTT. It specifies CASSQRHLPIAEAFF.

The rearrangement links TRBV5-3 to TRBJ1-2; TRBD1 matches 9 bases. TRBV5-3 is an ORF, and what it does is uncertain. V shed 4 bases, J shed 1 base, and the junction held 8 bases outside the gene matches. This CDR3 is 16 amino acids long. CDR3 sequence: CARSGTRTGDNYGYTF. The CDR3 DNA is TGTGCCAGAAGCGGAACTCGGACAGGGGATAACTATGGCTACACCTTC.